The rows below give T cell receptor beta chains drawn from one sample of a study of blood T cell repertoires in COVID-19. Only in-frame clones appear in the TCRdb table, and some are missing; sequencing was by immunoSEQ multiplex PCR. The data contain around 250,000 clones, around nine tenths of them seen just once; the ten biggest clones take up roughly 1.7%. The specimen was PBMCs or T cells enriched from blood (not recorded which). These receptors all come from a woman aged 45-65 years who had recovered from COVID-19. The CDR3 runs from the conserved cysteine through the conserved F or W. D genes are given only for firm matches. Size tells how often a clone was seen (once, few, many) or the class of an expanded clone, and some rows leave it out.

D	V	J	size	DNA	CDR3
TRBD2	TRBV5-1	TRBJ2-2	-	TGCGCCAGCAGTGAGGGCGGGAGGCCCTCCACCGGGGAGCTGTTTTTT	CASSEGGRPSTGELFF
-	TRBV5-1	TRBJ1-1	-	TGCGCCAGCAGCTTCGGTTTTGACACTGAAGCTTTCTTT	CASSFGFDTEAFF
-	TRBV6-4	TRBJ1-5	many	TGTGCCAGCGCCTTTGAGCCACATCAGCCCCAGCATTTT	CASAFEPHQPQHF
-	TRBV19	TRBJ1-2	-	TGTGCCAGTAGTGCCTTTACAGTTCAATTTTTTAATGGCTACACCTTC	CASSAFTVQFFNGYTF
-	TRBV2	TRBJ1-2	few	TGTGCCAGCAGTGTGAGAGGGGGCTATGGCTACACCTTC	CASSVRGGYGYTF
TRBD2	TRBV11-2	TRBJ2-1	-	TGTGCCAGCAGGAGGGGGTTAGCGGGAAAGTTAATGAGGGAGCAGTTCTTC	CASRRGLAGKLMREQFF
-	TRBV7-3	TRBJ2-2	-	TGTGCCAGCAGCTTCCAACAGGGTAACGGGGAGCTGTTTTTT	CASSFQQGNGELFF
TRBD2	TRBV3-1/TRBV3-2	TRBJ2-5	few	TGTGCCAGCAGCCAAGGGCTAGCGGGACGGGGAGAGACCCAGTACTTC	CASSQGLAGRGETQYF
-	TRBV7-6	TRBJ2-1	-	TGTGCCAGCAGCCCTGGAGGACCCTACAATGAGCAGTTCTTC	CASSPGGPYNEQFF
TRBD1	TRBV2	TRBJ1-1	-	TGTGCCAGCAGTGGATGGACAGGGGGCATCGCTGAAGCTTTCTTT	CASSGWTGGIAEAFF
-	TRBV29-1	TRBJ2-3	-	TGCAGCGTTGATGGGCAGGGCACAGATACGCAGTATTTT	CSVDGQGTDTQYF
-	TRBV5-1	TRBJ2-7	-	TGCGCCAGCAGCTTGGGAGGCGCTAGCGAGTCCCTATACGAGCAGTACTTC	CASSLGGASESLYEQYF
TRBD1	TRBV4-1	TRBJ1-1	-	TGCGCCAGCAGCACCAGACAGGGGGACATGAACACTGAAGCTTTCTTT	CASSTRQGDMNTEAFF
TRBD1	TRBV5-1	TRBJ1-4	-	TGCGCCAGCAGCTTGACAGGGGCCCCGTCTGAAAAACTGTTTTTT	CASSLTGAPSEKLFF
-	TRBV7-9	TRBJ1-1	-	TGTGCCAGCAGCTTGAGGACAGTCATGAACACTGAAGCTTTCTTT	CASSLRTVMNTEAFF
-	TRBV19	TRBJ2-4	once	TGTGCCAGTAGCCCGGGACTGGGGAACATTCAGTACTTC	CASSPGLGNIQYF
-	TRBV29-1	TRBJ1-1	-	TGCAGCGTCCTTCCTGGGCCAGGGGAGGCTTTCTTT	CSVLPGPGEAFF